This T cell receptor (beta chain) is drawn from a study of neoadjuvant anti-PD-1 for oral cavity cancer (dated by TCRdb to about 2021). General notes on the study: Patients mostly received three to four biweekly doses of nivolumab at 3 mg/kg before curative-intent surgical resection. A fourth nivolumab dose was given around day 43 to patients without progression, and definitive surgical resection was performed in those patients on days 50-56. Under RECIST 1.1, patients with complete response, partial response or stable disease were classed as responders, and patients with progression were classed as non-responders. There were 11 to 13 patients in the parent correlative cohort, and the response rate was approximately 36%.

Trimming costs V 5 bases and J 5 bases, and their ends lie 10 bases apart. According to the germline V gene, CDR1 reads MNHEY and CDR2 reads SVGAGI. The CDR3 starts with the cysteine, ends with the phenylalanine, and has 13 residues. CDR3 DNA is the only sequence kept; it has 39 bases, read in frame from the first base. Summary of the overall study and its limitations: Only a few patients per response group were included in the TCR analyses, and the authors called for validation in larger cohorts. After neoadjuvant nivolumab, significantly higher T cell clonality (Gini index) was found within PBMCs in non-responders than in responders. A higher pretreatment blood Treg/Th17 ratio correlated with both higher pretreatment blood TCRbeta clonality and lower post-treatment tumor TCRbeta clonality.

For deep sequencing, PBMC libraries mostly used approximately 0.45 ug of input genomic DNA, with six replicates for each sample. Following the manufacturer's instructions, the team built TCRbeta libraries using the immunoSEQ hsTCRbeta kit. The finished libraries were brought together in one pool at approximately 3.1 nM, which was then read using an Illumina NovaSeq 6000 S4 flow cell. As for the original processing: Raw data preprocessing and quality control were performed with the immunoSEQ Analyzer. The analysis was restricted to productive rearrangements, with each unique CDR3 amino acid sequence defining a clonotype. Repertoire clonality was estimated as the Gini-Simpson index, computed with the R package tcR. Student's t test was used to compare Gini indices, and Pearson correlation was used to assess associations with tumor size change. TCRdb re-hosts the immuneACCESS table, in-frame sequences only. Its copies lack some clones; in the studies checked, an unresolved V gene accounts for under half of them, and the cause for the rest is not known. The DNA was the basis for D and trimming; V, J and clone size are from that table. For this sample the table gives more than 50,000 clones, of which around four fifths were detected only once. The top ten clones comprise 2.6% of the sample.

This clone was detected once. Its antigen has not been determined. Per-nucleotide qualities are absent, and no much larger clonotype sits a single base away. Reading the label with the study, this specimen's time point is: before neoadjuvant nivolumab. The patients had newly diagnosed stage II-IVA oral cavity squamous cell carcinoma and had not received any prior systemic or radiation treatment. The cohort was made up of patients with locally advanced, HPV-negative oral cavity squamous cell carcinoma. Peripheral blood mononuclear cells were analyzed directly, without maintenance or expansion in culture. Samples came from a longitudinal correlative study of a single-arm phase II trial of neoadjuvant nivolumab in oral cavity squamous cell carcinoma. Subject-matched pre- and post-treatment PBMCs and tumors from three responders and three non-responders were subjected to genomic DNA-based TCRbeta sequencing. Peripheral blood mononuclear cells were collected before nivolumab treatment and were collected again after treatment, at the time of surgery. The Maxwell RSC DNA from Cells kit was used to extract genomic DNA from PBMCs.

This sequence was found in a person aged 35-79 years with oral cavity squamous cell carcinoma. This sample comprised PBMCs, obtained before nivolumab (anti-PD-1) treatment. Rearrangement joined TRBV6-5 to TRBJ2-1; TRBD1 is a possible D gene, resting on 6 matching bases. The CDR3 region has the sequence CASSDRTDNEQFF. The nucleotides are TGTGCCAGCAGTGACCGGACAGACAATGAGCAGTTCTTC.